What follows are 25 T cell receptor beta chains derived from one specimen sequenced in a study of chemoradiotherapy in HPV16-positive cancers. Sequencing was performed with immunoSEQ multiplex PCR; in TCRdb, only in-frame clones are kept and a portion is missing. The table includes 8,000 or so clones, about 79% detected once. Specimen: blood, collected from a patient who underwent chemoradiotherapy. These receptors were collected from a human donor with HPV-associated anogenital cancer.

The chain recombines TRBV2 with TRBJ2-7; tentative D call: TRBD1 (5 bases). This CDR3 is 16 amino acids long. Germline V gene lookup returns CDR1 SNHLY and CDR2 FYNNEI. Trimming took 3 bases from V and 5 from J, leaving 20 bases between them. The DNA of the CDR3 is TGTGCCAGCAGTGAGCGGACAACTTGGGGCAAAAACGAGCAGTACTTC. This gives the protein CASSERTTWGKNEQYF.

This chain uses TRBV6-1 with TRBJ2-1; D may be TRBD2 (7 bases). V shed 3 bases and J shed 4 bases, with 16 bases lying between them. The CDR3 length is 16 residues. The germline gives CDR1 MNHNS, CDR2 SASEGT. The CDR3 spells CASSDLGGDLYNEQFF. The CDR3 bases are TGTGCCAGCAGTGATTTAGGGGGGGATTTATACAATGAGCAGTTCTTC.

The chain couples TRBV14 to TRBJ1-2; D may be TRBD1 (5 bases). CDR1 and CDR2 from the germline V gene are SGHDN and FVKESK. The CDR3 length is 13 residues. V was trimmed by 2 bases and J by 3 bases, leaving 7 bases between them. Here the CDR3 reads CASSQYRHYGYTF. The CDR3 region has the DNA TGTGCCAGCAGCCAATACAGGCACTATGGCTACACCTTC.

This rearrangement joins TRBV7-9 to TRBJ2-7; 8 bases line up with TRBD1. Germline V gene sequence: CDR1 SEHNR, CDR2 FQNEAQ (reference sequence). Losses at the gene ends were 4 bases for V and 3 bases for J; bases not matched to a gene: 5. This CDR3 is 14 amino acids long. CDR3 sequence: CASSSLDRVYEQYF. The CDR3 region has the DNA TGTGCCAGCAGCTCCCTGGACAGGGTCTACGAGCAGTACTTC.

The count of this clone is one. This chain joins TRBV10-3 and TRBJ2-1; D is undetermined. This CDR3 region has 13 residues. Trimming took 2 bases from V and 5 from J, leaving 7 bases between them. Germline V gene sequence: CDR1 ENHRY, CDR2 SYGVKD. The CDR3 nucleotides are TGTGCCATCAGTGAGGGCACAGACAATGAGCAGTTCTTC. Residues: CAISEGTDNEQFF.

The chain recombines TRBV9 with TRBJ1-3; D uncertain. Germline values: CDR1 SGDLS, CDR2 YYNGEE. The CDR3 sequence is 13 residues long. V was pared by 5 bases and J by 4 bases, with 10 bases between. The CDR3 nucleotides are TGTGCCAGCAGGGAGTCCGGCGGAAACACCATATATTTT. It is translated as CASRESGGNTIYF.

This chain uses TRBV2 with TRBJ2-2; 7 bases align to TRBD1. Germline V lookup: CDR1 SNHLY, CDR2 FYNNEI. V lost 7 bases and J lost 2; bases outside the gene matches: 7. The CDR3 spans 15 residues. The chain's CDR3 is CASTRDSLNTGELFF. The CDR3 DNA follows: TGTGCCAGCACTCGGGACAGCCTTAACACCGGGGAGCTGTTTTTT.

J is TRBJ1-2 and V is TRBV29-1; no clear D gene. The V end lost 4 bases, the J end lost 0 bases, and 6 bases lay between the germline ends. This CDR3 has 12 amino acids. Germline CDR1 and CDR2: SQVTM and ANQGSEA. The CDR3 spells CSVATANYGYTF. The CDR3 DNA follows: TGCAGCGTTGCGACGGCTAACTATGGCTACACCTTC.

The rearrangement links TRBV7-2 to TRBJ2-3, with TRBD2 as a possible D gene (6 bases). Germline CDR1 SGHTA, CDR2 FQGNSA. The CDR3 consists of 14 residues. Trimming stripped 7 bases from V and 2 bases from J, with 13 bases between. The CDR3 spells CASKRGSHTDTQYF. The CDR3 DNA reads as TGTGCCAGCAAACGGGGGTCCCACACAGATACGCAGTATTTT.

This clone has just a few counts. The CDR3 DNA is TGTGCCAGCAGCGTAGAGGGACGCTCTGGAAACACCATATATTTT. It yields the protein CASSVEGRSGNTIYF. The chain recombines TRBV9 with TRBJ1-3, with D tentatively TRBD1 (5 bases). V was shortened by 0 bases and J by 0 bases, with 7 bases between the two germline ends. Germline values: CDR1 SGDLS, CDR2 YYNGEE. There are 15 residues in the CDR3.

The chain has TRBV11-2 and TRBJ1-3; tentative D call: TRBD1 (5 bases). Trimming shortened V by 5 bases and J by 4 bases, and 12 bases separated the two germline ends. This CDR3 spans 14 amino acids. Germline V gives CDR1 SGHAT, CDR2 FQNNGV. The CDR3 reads CASSRGSGGNTIYF. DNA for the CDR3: TGTGCCAGCAGCAGGGGTTCGGGCGGAAACACCATATATTTT.

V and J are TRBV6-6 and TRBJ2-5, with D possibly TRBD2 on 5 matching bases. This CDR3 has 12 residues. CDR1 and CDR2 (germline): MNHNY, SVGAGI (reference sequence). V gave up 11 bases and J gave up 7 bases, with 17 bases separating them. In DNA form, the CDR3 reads TGTGCCGTGGGCATAGGTGGAGGGACCCAGTACTTC. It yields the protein CAVGIGGGTQYF.

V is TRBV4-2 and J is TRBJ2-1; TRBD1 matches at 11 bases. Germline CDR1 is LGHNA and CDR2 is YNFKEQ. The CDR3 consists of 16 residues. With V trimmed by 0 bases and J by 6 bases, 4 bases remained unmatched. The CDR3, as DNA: TGTGCCAGCAGCCAAGATAGGGGGACAGGGGGCAATGAGCAGTTCTTC. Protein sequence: CASSQDRGTGGNEQFF.

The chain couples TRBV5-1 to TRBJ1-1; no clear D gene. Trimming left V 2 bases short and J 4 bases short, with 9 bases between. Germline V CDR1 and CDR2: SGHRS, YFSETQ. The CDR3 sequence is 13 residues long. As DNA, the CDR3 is TGCGCCAGCAGCTTTGGGATTAGCACTGAAGCTTTCTTT. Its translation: CASSFGISTEAFF.

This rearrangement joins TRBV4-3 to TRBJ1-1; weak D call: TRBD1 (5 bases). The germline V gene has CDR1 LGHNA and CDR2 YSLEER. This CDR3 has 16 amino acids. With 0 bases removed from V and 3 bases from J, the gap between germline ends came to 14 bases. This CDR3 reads CASSQDLTGLHTEAFF. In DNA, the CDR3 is TGCGCCAGCAGCCAAGATCTGACGGGACTGCACACTGAAGCTTTCTTT.

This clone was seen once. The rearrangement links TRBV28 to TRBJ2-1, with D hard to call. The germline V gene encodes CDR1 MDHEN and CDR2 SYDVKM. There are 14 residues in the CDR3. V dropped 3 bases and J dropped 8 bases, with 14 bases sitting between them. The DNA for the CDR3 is TGTGCCAGCAGTTTTAGGGCAGATCGGGATGAGCAGTTCTTC. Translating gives CASSFRADRDEQFF. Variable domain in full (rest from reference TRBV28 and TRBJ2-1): DVKVTQSSRYLVKRTGEKVFLECVQDMDHENMFWYRQDPGLGLRLIYFSYDVKMKEKGDIPEGYSVSREKKERFSLILESASTNQTSMYLCASSFRADRDEQFFGPGTRLTVL.

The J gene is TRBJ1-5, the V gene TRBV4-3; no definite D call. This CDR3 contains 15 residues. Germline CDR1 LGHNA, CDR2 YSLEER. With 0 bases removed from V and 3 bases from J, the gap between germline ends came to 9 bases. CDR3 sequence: CASSQDLRVNQPQHF. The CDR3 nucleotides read TGCGCCAGCAGCCAAGACCTAAGAGTCAATCAGCCCCAGCATTTT.

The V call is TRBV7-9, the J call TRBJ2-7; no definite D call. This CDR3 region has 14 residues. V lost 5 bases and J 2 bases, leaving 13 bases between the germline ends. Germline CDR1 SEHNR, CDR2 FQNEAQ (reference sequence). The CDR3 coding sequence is TGTGCCAGCAGCGACCGCGGCAACGCCTACGAGCAGTACTTC. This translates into CASSDRGNAYEQYF.

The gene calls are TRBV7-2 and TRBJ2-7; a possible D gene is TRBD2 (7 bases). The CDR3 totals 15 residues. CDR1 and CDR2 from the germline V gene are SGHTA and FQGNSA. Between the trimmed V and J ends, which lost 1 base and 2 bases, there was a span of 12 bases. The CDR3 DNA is TGTGCCAGCAGCTTAGAGGGGGGGGCCGCCTACGAGCAGTACTTC. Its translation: CASSLEGGAAYEQYF.

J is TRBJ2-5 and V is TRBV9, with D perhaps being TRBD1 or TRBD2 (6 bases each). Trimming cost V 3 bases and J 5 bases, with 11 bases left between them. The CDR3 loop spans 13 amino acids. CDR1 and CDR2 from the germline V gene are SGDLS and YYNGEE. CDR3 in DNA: TGTGCCAGCAGCGAGGGGGGCCAGGAGACCCAGTACTTC. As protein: CASSEGGQETQYF.

The CDR3 coding sequence is TGTGCCAGCTCCCTCCAGTCTGAGCAGTACTTC. As protein: CASSLQSEQYF. The J gene is TRBJ2-7, the V gene TRBV18; D ambiguous. This CDR3 has 11 residues. Germline V lookup: CDR1 KGHSH, CDR2 LQKENI. V was shortened by 6 bases and J by 7 bases, with 10 bases between the two germline ends. The whole variable domain, filled in from reference TRBV18 and TRBJ2-7, reads NAGVMQNPRHLVRRRGQEARLRCSPMKGHSHVYWYRQLPEEGLKFMVYLQKENIIDESGMPKERFSAEFPKEGPSILRIQQVVRGDSAAYFCASSLQSEQYFGPGTRLTVT.

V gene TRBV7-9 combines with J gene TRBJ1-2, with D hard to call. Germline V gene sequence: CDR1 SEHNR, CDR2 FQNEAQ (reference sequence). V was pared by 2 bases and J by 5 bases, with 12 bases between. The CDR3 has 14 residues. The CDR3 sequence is CASSLQGRPYGYTF. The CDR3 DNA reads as TGTGCCAGCAGCTTACAAGGGCGCCCTTATGGCTACACCTTC.

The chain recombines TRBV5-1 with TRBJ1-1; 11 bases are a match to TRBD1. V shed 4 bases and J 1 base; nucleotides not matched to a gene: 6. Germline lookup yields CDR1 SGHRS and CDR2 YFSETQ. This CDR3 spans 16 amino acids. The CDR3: CASSGGQGAGNTEAFF. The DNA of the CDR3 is TGCGCCAGCAGCGGTGGACAGGGGGCCGGGAACACTGAAGCTTTCTTT.

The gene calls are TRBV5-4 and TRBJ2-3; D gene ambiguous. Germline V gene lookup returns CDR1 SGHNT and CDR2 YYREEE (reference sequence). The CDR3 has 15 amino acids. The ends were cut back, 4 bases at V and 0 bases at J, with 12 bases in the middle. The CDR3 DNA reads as TGTGCCAGCAGCCCTGGCCCTACTAGCACAGATACGCAGTATTTT. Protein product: CASSPGPTSTDTQYF.

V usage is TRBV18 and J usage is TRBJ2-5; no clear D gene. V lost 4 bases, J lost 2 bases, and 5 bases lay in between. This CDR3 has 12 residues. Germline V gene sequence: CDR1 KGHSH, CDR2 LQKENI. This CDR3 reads CASSQLQETQYF. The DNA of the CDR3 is TGTGCCAGCTCACAATTACAAGAGACCCAGTACTTC.